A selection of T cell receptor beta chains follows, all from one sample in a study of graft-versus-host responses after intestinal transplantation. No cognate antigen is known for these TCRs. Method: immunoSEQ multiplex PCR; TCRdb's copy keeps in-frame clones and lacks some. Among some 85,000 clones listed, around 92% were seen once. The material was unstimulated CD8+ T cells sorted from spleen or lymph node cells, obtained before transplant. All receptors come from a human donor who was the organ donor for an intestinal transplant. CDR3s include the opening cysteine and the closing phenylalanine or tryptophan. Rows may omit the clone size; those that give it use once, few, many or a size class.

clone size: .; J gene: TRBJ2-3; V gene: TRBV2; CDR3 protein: CASSEVRQARSSTDTQYF
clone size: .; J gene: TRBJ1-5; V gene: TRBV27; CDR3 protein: CASSDREWSQPQHF
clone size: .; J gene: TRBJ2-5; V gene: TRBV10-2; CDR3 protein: CASSSTGAWETQYF
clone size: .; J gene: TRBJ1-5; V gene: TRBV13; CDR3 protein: CASSLGLSGVWEPQHF
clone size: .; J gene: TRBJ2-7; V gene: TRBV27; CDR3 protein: CASSLTGVGYEQYF
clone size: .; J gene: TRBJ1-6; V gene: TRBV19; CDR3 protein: CASSGTGFSPLHF
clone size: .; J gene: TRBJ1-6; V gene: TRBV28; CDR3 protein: CASSFGTANSPLHF
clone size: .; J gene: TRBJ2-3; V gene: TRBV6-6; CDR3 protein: CASRQGDTQYF
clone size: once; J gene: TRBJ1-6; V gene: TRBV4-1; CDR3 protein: CASSQGDSSYNSPLHF
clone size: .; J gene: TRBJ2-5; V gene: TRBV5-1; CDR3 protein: CASSSRRQGTPETQYF
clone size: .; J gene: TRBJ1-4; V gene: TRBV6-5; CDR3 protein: CASSQGQGHGKLFF
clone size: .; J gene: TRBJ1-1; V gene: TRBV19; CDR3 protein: CASSISLLASGEYTEAFF
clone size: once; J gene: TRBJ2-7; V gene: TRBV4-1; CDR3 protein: CASSQVEATSYEQYF
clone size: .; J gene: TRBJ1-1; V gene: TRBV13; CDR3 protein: CASSYGTEAFF
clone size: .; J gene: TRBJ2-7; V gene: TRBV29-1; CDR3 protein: CSVEDRGVPTYEQYF
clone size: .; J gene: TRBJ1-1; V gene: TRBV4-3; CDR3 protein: CASSQALFTRPYMNTEAFF
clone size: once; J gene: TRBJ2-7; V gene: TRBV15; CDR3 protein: CATSTRLALQPVEQYF
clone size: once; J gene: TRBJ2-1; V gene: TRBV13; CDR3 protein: CATQLRLAGGNNEQFF
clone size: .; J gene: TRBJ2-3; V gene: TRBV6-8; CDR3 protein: CASTRITAFVASTDTQYF
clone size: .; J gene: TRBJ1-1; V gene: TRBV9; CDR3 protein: CASSDSGTGAREAFF
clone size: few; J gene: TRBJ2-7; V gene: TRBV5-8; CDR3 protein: CASSWTPITYEQYF
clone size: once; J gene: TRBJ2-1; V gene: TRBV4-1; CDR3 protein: CASSGSGGAYEQFF
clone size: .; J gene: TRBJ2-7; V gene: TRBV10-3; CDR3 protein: CAISPGQSYEQYF
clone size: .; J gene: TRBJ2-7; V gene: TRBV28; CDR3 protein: CASSFGSYEQYF
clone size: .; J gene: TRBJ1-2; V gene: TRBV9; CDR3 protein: CASSVGDRGYGYTF
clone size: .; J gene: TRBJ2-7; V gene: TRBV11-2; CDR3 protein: CASSLAPGGIEQYF
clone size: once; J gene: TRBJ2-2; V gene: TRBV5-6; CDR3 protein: CASSFMAGGNTGELFF
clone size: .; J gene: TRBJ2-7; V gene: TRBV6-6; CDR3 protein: CASSRGGVDYEQYF
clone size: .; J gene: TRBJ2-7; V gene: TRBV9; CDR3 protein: CASSPGLAGEYEQYF
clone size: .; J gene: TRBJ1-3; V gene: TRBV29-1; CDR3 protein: CSVEPTGGLGNTIYF
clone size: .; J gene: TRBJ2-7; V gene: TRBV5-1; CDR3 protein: CASSPPGGHHEQYF
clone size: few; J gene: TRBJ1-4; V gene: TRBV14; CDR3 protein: CASSAVRRTGSRANEKLFF
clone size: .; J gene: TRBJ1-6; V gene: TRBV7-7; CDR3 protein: CASRRDRKNSPLHF
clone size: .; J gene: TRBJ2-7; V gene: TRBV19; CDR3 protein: CASSMSQDYEQYF
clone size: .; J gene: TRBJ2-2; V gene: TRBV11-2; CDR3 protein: CASSLVRGNGELFF
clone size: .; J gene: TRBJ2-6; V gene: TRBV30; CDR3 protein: CAWSVFGGLGSGANVLTF
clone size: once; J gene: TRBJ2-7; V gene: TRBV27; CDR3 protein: CASSPRTGREQYF
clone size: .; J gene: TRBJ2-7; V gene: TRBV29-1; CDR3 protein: CSVDLGQGSYEQYF
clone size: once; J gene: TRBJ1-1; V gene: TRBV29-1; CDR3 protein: CSVAGIGTEAFF
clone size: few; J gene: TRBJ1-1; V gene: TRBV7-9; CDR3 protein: CASSTGIYTEAFF
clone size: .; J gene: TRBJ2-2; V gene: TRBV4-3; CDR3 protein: CASSQDWGGGTGELFF
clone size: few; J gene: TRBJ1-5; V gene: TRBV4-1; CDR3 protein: CASSQQSGQHDQPQHF
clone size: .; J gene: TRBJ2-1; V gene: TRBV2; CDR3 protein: CAGLLTGGYNEQFF
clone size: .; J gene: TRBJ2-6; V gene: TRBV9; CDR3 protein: CASGGTGQSGANVLTF
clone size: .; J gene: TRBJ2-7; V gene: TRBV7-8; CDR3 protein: CASSPSSEQYF
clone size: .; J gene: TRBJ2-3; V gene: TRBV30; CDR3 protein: CAWREGIFAGGLPGLYF